These 22 T cell receptor beta chains were sequenced from one sample in a study of T cell responses to AZD1222 COVID-19 vaccine. The assay was immunoSEQ multiplex PCR, and TCRdb's table has in-frame clones only and misses some. The table lists some 190,000 clones, roughly 94% of them singletons, with over 1.5% in the top ten. The input for sequencing was peripheral blood, taken 28 days after the second dose of the MenACWY control vaccine. These receptors all stem from an adult who received the MenACWY meningococcal vaccine as a control.

The CDR3 DNA reads as TGTGCCAGCAGTTACTTGGGGGGCAACACCGGGGAGCTGTTTTTT. Its protein is CASSYLGGNTGELFF. The chain combines TRBV6-5 with TRBJ2-2, with D possibly called TRBD1 or TRBD2 (6 bases each). The CDR3 loop spans 15 amino acids. Germline V gives CDR1 MNHEY, CDR2 SVGAGI. V lost 1 base, J lost 2 bases, and 8 bases lay in between.

The CDR3 region has the DNA TGTGCCAGCAGCCCCCCCGAGGTAGCGGCAGAGACCCAGTACTTC. It is translated as CASSPPEVAAETQYF. The V call is TRBV11-2, the J call TRBJ2-5; TRBD2 is a possible D gene (6 bases). This CDR3 has 15 residues. V lost 5 bases and J lost 4, with 17 bases in between. Per the germline V gene, CDR1 is SGHAT and CDR2 is FQNNGV.

The rearrangement links TRBV9 to TRBJ1-4, with D uncertain. The CDR3 sequence is 13 residues long. Trimming stripped 3 bases from V and 5 bases from J, with 8 bases between. Germline V CDR1 and CDR2: SGDLS, YYNGEE. This CDR3 is CASSGTVNEKLFF. CDR3 bases: TGTGCCAGCAGCGGAACAGTAAATGAAAAACTGTTTTTT.

The rearrangement links TRBV7-3 to TRBJ2-3; D unresolved. Germline lookup yields CDR1 SGHTA and CDR2 FQGTGA. V was trimmed by 5 bases and J by 2 bases, leaving 17 bases between them. The CDR3 sequence is 16 residues long. The CDR3 DNA follows: TGTGCCAGCAGCCCGACGGGCAGGCGCCTCACAGATACGCAGTATTTT. The encoded protein is CASSPTGRRLTDTQYF.

V gene TRBV6-4 combines with J gene TRBJ1-6; TRBD1 matches at 8 bases. J gave up 7 bases and V 0 bases, and 2 bases lay outside the gene matches. Germline V lookup: CDR1 MRHNA, CDR2 SNTAGT. This CDR3 spans 15 amino acids. The CDR3 bases are TGTGCCAGCAGTGACTCGACAGGGGCCAATTCACCCCTCCACTTT. Protein sequence: CASSDSTGANSPLHF.

V is TRBV19 and J is TRBJ1-6; D possibly corresponds to TRBD1 (6 bases). Germline V CDR1 and CDR2: LNHDA, SQIVND (reference sequence). This CDR3 is 15 amino acids long. V was trimmed by 6 bases and J by 9 bases, leaving 18 bases between them. CDR3 amino acids: CASRRGGTDVSPLHF. Written as DNA, the CDR3 is TGTGCCAGTAGAAGGGGGGGTACAGATGTTTCACCCCTCCACTTT.

The rearrangement joins TRBV6-2 or TRBV6-3 to TRBJ2-3; 7 nucleotides line up with TRBD2. The CDR3 has 16 residues. V shed 0 bases, J shed 2 bases, and the junction held 5 bases outside the gene matches. CDR1 is MNHEY, CDR2 SVGEGT, per germline. The CDR3 DNA follows: TGTGCCAGCAGTTACTCGTCTAGCGGCGTCACAGATACGCAGTATTTT. Residues: CASSYSSSGVTDTQYF.

This chain joins TRBV4-2 and TRBJ1-6; D uncertain. Germline CDR1 is LGHNA and CDR2 is YNFKEQ. This CDR3 is 15 amino acids long. Trimming left V 0 bases short and J 10 bases short, with 13 bases between. The CDR3 DNA sequence: TGTGCCAGCAGCCAAGAGGAAAGGGTCTGGTCACCCCTCCACTTT. Translated, it gives CASSQEERVWSPLHF.

This chain links TRBV11-2 with TRBJ1-1; a possible D gene is TRBD1 (6 bases). The CDR3 consists of 15 residues. Per germline, CDR1 SGHAT and CDR2 FQNNGV. Trimming stripped 6 bases from V and 1 base from J, with 15 bases between. CDR3 nucleotides: TGTGCCAGCAGTTTGCACCGGGACAAGAACACTGAAGCTTTCTTT. Encoded protein: CASSLHRDKNTEAFF.

This CDR3 is CASSLGNRGLENSPLHF. The CDR3 DNA is TGTGCCAGCAGCTTAGGAAACAGGGGGCTGGAAAATTCACCCCTCCACTTT. V gene TRBV11-2 combines with J gene TRBJ1-6; 9 nucleotides align to TRBD1. The V gene's germline CDR1 is SGHAT and CDR2 FQNNGV. The V gene end was trimmed by 1 base and the J gene end by 7 bases; junction bases not matched to a gene: 8. The CDR3 consists of 17 residues.

This chain connects TRBV9 to TRBJ2-7, with TRBD2 matching 7 bases. This CDR3 is 15 amino acids long. Per the germline V gene, CDR1 is SGDLS and CDR2 is YYNGEE. J gave up 0 bases and V 0 bases, and 3 bases lay outside the gene matches. CDR3 DNA: TGTGCCAGCAGCGTAGGCGGGAGCACCTCCTACGAGCAGTACTTC. It specifies CASSVGGSTSYEQYF.

In the case of this clone: At one boundary the junction diverges from the germline segment, which might be a read error. This sequence joins TRBV9 and TRBJ2-3, with D maybe TRBD1 (6 bases). Looked up from germline, CDR1 is SGDLS and CDR2 is YYNGEE. The CDR3 sequence is 14 residues long. The CDR3 region is CASSVLDRGDTQYF. In nucleotides, the CDR3 is TGTGCCAGCAGCGTCCTGGACAGAGGGGATACACAGTATTTT. The full variable domain, its missing parts supplied by reference TRBV9 and TRBJ2-3, is DSGVTQTPKHLITATGQRVTLRCSPRSGDLSVYWYQQSLDQGLQFLIQYYNGEERAKGNILERFSAQQFPDLHSELNLSSLELGDSALYFCASSVLDRGDTQYFGPGTRLTVL.

The V call is TRBV14, the J call TRBJ1-2; D is unclear. Trimming stripped 0 bases from V and 7 bases from J, with 15 bases between. The CDR3 runs to 15 residues. Germline-derived CDR1 and CDR2 are SGHDN and FVKESK. Here the CDR3 DNA reads TGTGCCAGCAGCCAAGAAGGAGGGCGGACGCTTGGCTACACCTTC. This encodes CASSQEGGRTLGYTF.

The chain employs TRBV13 and TRBJ2-5, with a possible D match to TRBD2 (6 bases). Trimming took off 5 bases at V and 3 bases at J, with 16 bases between the two ends. The CDR3 totals 15 residues. Germline V lookup: CDR1 PRHDT, CDR2 FYEKMQ (reference sequence). Written as DNA, the CDR3 is TGTGCCAGCAGCCACGCGGAGGGGTCAGAAGAGACCCAGTACTTC. This gives the protein CASSHAEGSEETQYF.

This sequence joins TRBV6-5 and TRBJ1-3; D is unresolved. CDR1 and CDR2 from the germline V gene are MNHEY and SVGAGI. V was shortened by 6 bases and J by 0 bases, with 12 bases between the two germline ends. The CDR3 has 15 amino acids. Written as DNA, the CDR3 is TGTGCCAGCAGACTCGACCGAACCTCTGGAAACACCATATATTTT. Translated, it gives CASRLDRTSGNTIYF.

The chain uses TRBV12-3 or TRBV12-4 and TRBJ2-7; no definite D call. Deletions cut 6 bases from V and 2 bases from J, with 8 bases between. The CDR3 has 12 residues. CDR3 sequence reads: CASREKTYEQYF. CDR3 DNA: TGTGCCAGCAGGGAAAAAACCTACGAGCAGTACTTC.

This clone showed up just once. V is TRBV5-1 and J is TRBJ2-5; D might be TRBD1 or TRBD2, each matching 6 bases. The CDR3 sequence is 15 residues long. The germline gives CDR1 SGHRS, CDR2 YFSETQ. With 4 bases removed from V and 3 bases from J, the gap between germline ends came to 16 bases. The chain's CDR3 is CASSPPGGGKETQYF. DNA of the CDR3: TGCGCCAGCAGCCCCCCCGGGGGCGGGAAAGAGACCCAGTACTTC.

The genes are TRBV9 and TRBJ1-6; no reliable D call. Deletions cut 4 bases from V and 0 bases from J, with 20 bases between. Germline V lookup: CDR1 SGDLS, CDR2 YYNGEE. This CDR3 comprises 19 residues. The CDR3 here is CASSSRPDGESSYNSPLHF. The CDR3, as DNA: TGTGCCAGCAGCTCCCGACCGGACGGGGAGAGCTCCTATAATTCACCCCTCCACTTT.

The chain has TRBV28 and TRBJ2-1; D is unclear. Germline assignment: CDR1 MDHEN and CDR2 SYDVKM. The CDR3 contains 11 residues. Trimming shortened V by 4 bases and J by 15 bases, and 13 bases separated the two germline ends. This chain's CDR3 is CASSSGIVAFF. The CDR3 DNA sequence: TGTGCCAGCAGTTCGGGCATCGTTGCGTTCTTC.

The chain has TRBV6-5 and TRBJ2-7, with 7 nucleotides matching TRBD2. CDR1 and CDR2 from the germline V gene are MNHEY and SVGAGI. With V trimmed by 2 bases and J by 3 bases, 7 bases remained unmatched. This CDR3 comprises 15 residues. Written as DNA, the CDR3 is TGTGCCAGCAGTTACGGAGCGGGACGGATCTACGAGCAGTACTTC. It translates to CASSYGAGRIYEQYF.

This chain uses TRBV11-2 with TRBJ1-1; D call uncertain. The CDR3 runs 12 residues. Between the trimmed V and J ends, which lost 2 bases and 4 bases, there was a span of 5 bases. The germline V gene has CDR1 SGHAT and CDR2 FQNNGV. CDR3 region: CASSLRGTEAFF. DNA of the CDR3: TGTGCCAGCAGCTTACGGGGCACTGAAGCTTTCTTT.

V and J are TRBV9 and TRBJ2-7, with 12 positions matching TRBD1. The CDR3 is 15 residues long. The V gene's germline CDR1 is SGDLS and CDR2 YYNGEE. V was clipped by 0 bases and J by 5 bases; unmatched bases: 3. The CDR3: CASSVAGTGGDEQYF. The CDR3 bases are TGTGCCAGCAGCGTAGCTGGGACAGGGGGCGACGAGCAGTACTTC.